Below are 29 T cell receptor beta chains sequenced from a single sample in a study of T-cell reconstitution after alpha-beta-depleted transplantation in children (dated by TCRdb to 2016 to 2018). The method was PCR. Reads for this sample came from an Illumina HiSeq 2500. To normalize quantification of the TCRbeta repertoire, the TCR libraries were built with molecular barcoding that relied on unique molecular identifiers. TCRdb trimmed the raw reads at Q25, called clones with MiXCR and kept productive beta chains. One record per CDR3 amino acid sequence lists the most common genes and DNA. This sample is represented by about 230,000 distinct CDR3 sequences; more than 7.5% of them were singletons. Clones ranked in the top ten supply over 4.5% of the sample. The sequencing here drew on PBMCs from the stem cell graft donor, taken from the stem cell graft. These receptors were obtained from a human donor who donated a stem cell graft to a child with SCID.

This clonotype occurred many times. The chain joins TRBV15 to TRBJ1-2; TRBD1 aligns across 7 bases. The CDR3 spans 16 residues. J gave up 4 bases and V 4 bases, and 12 bases lay outside the gene matches. Germline lookup yields CDR1 LNHNV and CDR2 YYDKDF (reference sequence). CDR3 DNA: TGTGCCACCAGCACCTACGACAGGGTGTGGGCCTATGGCTACACCTTC. Translation gives CATSTYDRVWAYGYTF.

At least ten counts were recorded for this clonotype. This rearrangement joins TRBV12-3 or TRBV12-4 to TRBJ2-7; TRBD1 agrees at 7 bases. This CDR3 comprises 15 residues. Unmatched junction bases numbered 4, after V lost 0 bases and J lost 2 bases. In DNA, the CDR3 is TGTGCCAGCAGTTTAGCGGGGCAGGGGGCCTACGAGCAGTACTTC. Amino acids: CASSLAGQGAYEQYF.

Many counts were recorded for this clonotype. For the CDR3, the DNA is TGTGCACGACTTCACGGACAGGAGGCCTACGAGCAGTACTTC. This gives the protein CARLHGQEAYEQYF. The chain joins TRBV27 to TRBJ2-7; TRBD1 agrees at 7 bases. CDR3 size: 14 residues. Germline V gives CDR1 MNHEY, CDR2 SMNVEV (reference sequence).

At least ten counts were recorded for this clonotype. This chain joins TRBV29-1 and TRBJ2-1, with 10 bases identical to TRBD2. Germline assignment: CDR1 SQVTM and CDR2 ANQGSEA. The trim removed 4 bases at V and 9 bases at J, leaving 6 bases unmatched. The CDR3 length is 13 residues. CDR3 DNA: TGCAGCGTTGTTAGCGGGGGGCTGGGTGAGCAGTTCTTC. It translates to CSVVSGGLGEQFF.

This clonotype has at least ten counts. This chain uses TRBV5-1 with TRBJ1-1; maybe TRBD1 (5 bases). This CDR3 is built from 14 residues. Germline V lookup: CDR1 SGHRS, CDR2 YFSETQ. The V end lost 4 bases, the J end lost 2 bases, and 12 bases lay between the germline ends. The chain's CDR3 is CASSPGPSNTEAFF. CDR3 nucleotides: TGCGCCAGCAGCCCGGGACCTTCAAACACTGAAGCTTTCTTT.

This clonotype has ten or more counts. The chain couples TRBV7-8 to TRBJ1-6; no clear D. V lost 5 bases to trimming and J lost 8 bases, with 13 bases between them. The CDR3 contains 14 residues. Per germline, CDR1 SGHVS and CDR2 FQNEAQ. DNA for the CDR3: TGTGCCAGCAGCCCGAGGGTCCGGGATTCACCCCTCCACTTT. Protein sequence: CASSPRVRDSPLHF.

This clonotype came up many times. The rearrangement links TRBV5-1 to TRBJ2-7, with 10 nucleotides matching TRBD1. The germline V gene has CDR1 SGHRS and CDR2 YFSETQ. The ends lost 0 bases at V and 7 bases at J; junction bases unmatched: 13. The CDR3 runs to 17 residues. The DNA for the CDR3 is TGCGCCAGCAGCTTGGTGGGAATCGGGACAGGGGCTTTTGAGCAGTACTTC. Amino acid sequence: CASSLVGIGTGAFEQYF. Full variable domain (remainder filled in from reference TRBV5-1 and TRBJ2-7): KAGVTQTPRYLIKTRGQQVTLSCSPISGHRSVSWYQQTPGQGLQFLFEYFSETQRNKGNFPGRFSGRQFSNSRSEMNVSTLELGDSALYLCASSLVGIGTGAFEQYFGPGTRLTVT.

On this clonotype itself: A single base separates this from a much larger clone, so it may be a read error. The chain has TRBV3-1 and TRBJ2-7, with D maybe TRBD1 (5 bases). The CDR3 has 13 residues. Between the trimmed V and J ends, which lost 5 bases and 3 bases, there was a span of 11 bases. The V gene's germline CDR1 is LGHDT and CDR2 YNNKEL (reference sequence). The CDR3 spells CASSDGQLYEQYF. CDR3 DNA sequence: TGTGCCAGCAGCGACGGACAACTCTACGAGCAGTACTTC.

At least ten counts were recorded for this clonotype. The chain links TRBV10-3 to TRBJ1-5; D not resolved. CDR3 length: 14 residues. Germline lookup yields CDR1 ENHRY and CDR2 SYGVKD. V shed 3 bases and J shed 6 bases, with 12 bases lying between them. The CDR3 region is CAISDGRDSQPQHF. The CDR3 DNA follows: TGTGCCATCAGTGATGGGAGGGATAGTCAGCCCCAGCATTTT.

Ten or more counts support this clonotype. The chain carries TRBV20-1 and TRBJ1-5; maybe TRBD1 (5 bases). Trimming removed 7 bases at V and 0 bases at J, with 10 bases between. In germline, CDR1 is DFQATT, CDR2 SNEGSKA (reference sequence). The CDR3 covers 13 residues. CDR3 DNA sequence: TGCAGTGGGAGGGGTGTTAGCAATCAGCCCCAGCATTTT. Translation gives CSGRGVSNQPQHF.

This clonotype has a count of ten or more. The chain couples TRBV6-5 to TRBJ1-1, with a possible D match to TRBD1 (5 bases). Trimming removed 7 bases at V and 3 bases at J, with 9 bases between. The CDR3 sequence is 12 residues long. Germline CDR1 reads MNHEY; CDR2 reads SVGAGI. CDR3 amino acids: CASKGRDTEAFF. CDR3 DNA sequence: TGTGCCAGCAAGGGCAGGGACACTGAAGCTTTCTTT.

This clonotype turned up a few times. The gene calls are TRBV12-3 or TRBV12-4 and TRBJ2-5, with D perhaps TRBD1 or TRBD2 (6 bases each). The CDR3 is 18 residues long. With 5 bases removed from V and 2 bases from J, the gap between germline ends came to 24 bases. The CDR3 sequence is CASSKARRGWREQETQYF. In DNA, the CDR3 is TGTGCCAGCAGTAAAGCCCGTAGGGGGTGGCGGGAACAAGAGACCCAGTACTTC.

This clonotype occurred many times. The rearrangement uses TRBV5-1 and TRBJ2-1, with 8 positions matching TRBD2. V was pared by 3 bases and J by 7 bases, with 6 bases of the junction left unmatched. The CDR3 spans 14 residues. Germline values: CDR1 SGHRS, CDR2 YFSETQ. CDR3 protein: CASSSLPGGNEQFF. CDR3 coding DNA: TGCGCCAGCAGCTCCCTCCCGGGGGGGAATGAGCAGTTCTTC.

The sample holds many counts of this clonotype. The chain uses TRBV6-6 and TRBJ1-2; a weak D match, TRBD1 (5 bases). V lost 4 bases to trimming and J lost 5 bases, with 11 bases between them. The CDR3 is 13 amino acids. Germline V gene sequence: CDR1 MNHNY, CDR2 SVGAGI (reference sequence). CDR3 in amino acids: CASSSGREYGYTF. CDR3 DNA: TGTGCCAGCAGTTCGGGACGGGAGTATGGCTACACCTTC.

This clonotype was detected only a few times. The J gene is TRBJ1-2, the V gene TRBV7-9; 9 positions match TRBD1. V trimming: 4 bases; J trimming: 8 bases; junction bases outside the gene matches: 14. Per germline, CDR1 SEHNR and CDR2 FQNEAQ (reference sequence). This CDR3 is built from 16 residues. The CDR3 DNA sequence: TGTGCCAGCAGCTCCTGGGACAGGGACCTCTTGTTAGGCTACACCTTC. It codes for CASSSWDRDLLLGYTF.

This clonotype came up a few times. The chain has TRBV19 and TRBJ1-2; perhaps TRBD1 as D (5 bases). Germline loops: CDR1 LNHDA, CDR2 SQIVND (reference sequence). Deletions cut 6 bases from V and 7 bases from J, with 33 bases between. The CDR3 sequence is 19 residues long. DNA for the CDR3: TGTGCCAGTAGGACCACGGTGGAGGGCGGTTGGGGACTTAGACGTGGCTACACCTTC. Translation gives CASRTTVEGGWGLRRGYTF. The whole variable domain, filled in from reference TRBV19 and TRBJ1-2, reads DGGITQSPKYLFRKEGQNVTLSCEQNLNHDAMYWYRQDPGQGLRLIYYSQIVNDFQKGDIAEGYSVSREKKESFPLTVTSAQKNPTAFYLCASRTTVEGGWGLRRGYTFGSGTRLTVV.

This clonotype was seen a handful of times. This sequence joins TRBV19 and TRBJ2-7; 7 nucleotides line up with TRBD1. Germline assignment: CDR1 LNHDA and CDR2 SQIVND (reference sequence). V trimming: 3 bases; J trimming: 4 bases; junction bases outside the gene matches: 15. The CDR3 contains 17 residues. The CDR3 nucleotides are TGTGCCAGTAGTATTGGGGACAGCAAAGGGGACAGATACGAGCAGTACTTC. It is translated as CASSIGDSKGDRYEQYF.

This clonotype was recorded at least ten times. This rearrangement joins TRBV5-1 to TRBJ1-4; D is undetermined. The CDR3 covers 14 residues. Trimming removed 1 base from V and 0 bases from J, with 4 bases in between. CDR1 and CDR2 from the germline V gene are SGHRS and YFSETQ. Written as DNA, the CDR3 is TGCGCCAGCAGCTTGACAGCAACTAATGAAAAACTGTTTTTT. Protein product: CASSLTATNEKLFF.

This clonotype was counted many times. V gene TRBV7-9 combines with J gene TRBJ1-5; D not certain. CDR1 is SEHNR and CDR2 is FQNEAQ in the germline V gene (reference sequence). CDR3 size: 12 residues. Trimming removed 1 base from V and 7 bases from J, with 5 bases in between. CDR3 DNA sequence: TGTGCCAGCAGCTTAGGGACCCAGCCCCAGCATTTT. This sequence encodes CASSLGTQPQHF. The whole variable domain, filled in from reference TRBV7-9 and TRBJ1-5, reads DTGVSQNPRHKITKRGQNVTFRCDPISEHNRLYWYRQTLGQGPEFLTYFQNEAQLEKSRLLSDRFSAERPKGSFSTLEIQRTEQGDSAMYLCASSLGTQPQHFGDGTRLSIL.

The sample holds many counts of this clonotype. The rearrangement links TRBV5-5 to TRBJ1-1; no reliable D call. The CDR3 is made up of 15 amino acids. V was cut by 1 base and J by 0 bases, with 10 bases left in between. In germline, CDR1 is SGHKS, CDR2 YYEKEE (reference sequence). The CDR3 DNA follows: TGTGCCAGCAGCTTGTTAAGGGCTATGAACACTGAAGCTTTCTTT. It specifies CASSLLRAMNTEAFF.

This clonotype was recorded at least ten times. The CDR3 DNA is TGCAGCGTTGGGGATTTGGTAAACACTGAAGCTTTCTTT. Translating gives CSVGDLVNTEAFF. The chain is built from TRBV29-1 and TRBJ1-1; D unclear. This CDR3 spans 13 amino acids. V lost 4 bases and J 2 bases, leaving 11 bases between the germline ends. Germline CDR1 reads SQVTM; CDR2 reads ANQGSEA.

In this sample, this clonotype turned up many times. The rearrangement joins TRBV5-1 to TRBJ2-3, with 13 positions matching TRBD2. This CDR3 comprises 18 residues. The junction had 6 bases not matched to a gene; V was cut back by 0 bases and J by 2 bases. Germline V gives CDR1 SGHRS, CDR2 YFSETQ. The CDR3 here is CASSLGTSGGPSTDTQYF. CDR3 DNA sequence: TGCGCCAGCAGCTTGGGGACTAGCGGGGGCCCTTCCACAGATACGCAGTATTTT.

This clonotype was found many times. The chain is built from TRBV20-1 and TRBJ1-2, with D unclear. Germline V gene data show CDR1 as DFQATT and CDR2 as SNEGSKA (reference sequence). The CDR3 extends over 8 amino acids. V dropped 7 bases and J dropped 5 bases, with 2 bases sitting between them. The CDR3 DNA reads TGCAGTGGATATGGCTACACCTTC. Translating it yields CSGYGYTF.

This clonotype was observed a handful of times. The chain recombines TRBV2 with TRBJ2-5, with 13 bases that match TRBD2. The germline CDR1 and CDR2 sequences are SNHLY and FYNNEI. V lost 2 bases to trimming and J lost 4 bases; unmatched junction nucleotides: 10. There are 18 residues in the CDR3. The CDR3 spells CASSELGLAGEQRETQYF. The CDR3 coding sequence is TGTGCCAGCAGTGAATTAGGACTAGCGGGAGAACAAAGAGAGACCCAGTACTTC. The full variable domain, with the rest looked up from reference TRBV2 and TRBJ2-5, is EPEVTQTPSHQVTQMGQEVILRCVPISNHLYFYWYRQILGQKVEFLVSFYNNEISEKSEIFDDQFSVERPDGSNFTLKIRSTKLEDSAMYFCASSELGLAGEQRETQYFGPGTRLLVL.

There are many counts of this clonotype. The CDR3 reads CASTPRGGAPDTQYF. The CDR3 bases are TGTGCCAGCACCCCTAGGGGGGGGGCGCCAGATACGCAGTATTTT. The rearrangement joins TRBV12-3 or TRBV12-4 to TRBJ2-3; D may be TRBD2 (7 bases). V lost 7 bases, J lost 4 bases, and 18 bases lay in between. This CDR3 spans 15 amino acids.

This clonotype was recorded many times. J is TRBJ2-5 and V is TRBV5-1; D unresolved. With 4 bases removed from V and 5 bases from J, the gap between germline ends came to 12 bases. This CDR3 contains 13 residues. Germline-derived CDR1 and CDR2 are SGHRS and YFSETQ. CDR3: CASSLFRMETQYF. The CDR3 DNA reads TGCGCCAGCAGCCTTTTCCGTATGGAGACCCAGTACTTC.

Ten or more counts support this clonotype. This chain uses TRBV7-2 with TRBJ2-7; D remains ambiguous. Trimming removed 1 base from V and 0 bases from J, with 10 bases in between. CDR1 and CDR2 (germline): SGHTA, FQGNSA. The CDR3 extends over 15 amino acids. The CDR3 spells CASSLDGVSSYEQYF. The CDR3 bases are TGTGCCAGCAGCTTAGATGGGGTCAGCTCCTACGAGCAGTACTTC.

Remarks on this clonotype: A much larger clone is a single base away; this may be a read error. This rearrangement joins TRBV5-1 to TRBJ2-1, with 8 bases fitting TRBD2. Germline CDR1 and CDR2: SGHRS and YFSETQ. There are 14 residues in the CDR3. The CDR3 DNA reads TGCGCCAGCAGCTTTAACAGCGGGGGCAATGGGCAGTTCTTC. Amino acid sequence: CASSFNSGGNGQFF.

This clonotype was recorded many times. This rearrangement joins TRBV5-6 to TRBJ2-1; D is undetermined. The CDR3 runs to 16 residues. V was trimmed by 1 base and J by 0 bases, leaving 11 bases between them. Germline loops: CDR1 SGHDT, CDR2 YYEEEE. In DNA, the CDR3 is TGTGCCAGCAGCTTGCCGGGCCCGAGCTCCTACAATGAGCAGTTCTTC. Its translation: CASSLPGPSSYNEQFF.